This T cell receptor (beta chain) originates from a study of T cell clones after liver transplantation. As for the study in general: Timepoints were pre-transplant, pre-withdrawal, and after withdrawal was completed or failed.

Study findings and constraints: In two subjects, few donor cells limited the measurable donor-reactive repertoire. Compared with third party-reactive sequences, donor-reactive ones declined more, independent of withdrawal success.

Comments on this clone: Its matching antigen is unknown.

CDR1 LNHDA and CDR2 SQIVND come from the germline V gene (reference sequence). The ends were cut back, 3 bases at V and 6 bases at J, with 9 bases in the middle. This CDR3 spans 13 amino acids. This table comes from immunoSEQ multiplex PCR, and its TCRdb copy is limited to in-frame clones, with some not included. The data show roughly 20,000 clones, 80% to 90% seen once. The source was CD8+ T cells from blood, collected before liver transplant. The receptor was isolated from a human donor who received a liver transplant. The rearrangement links TRBV19 to TRBJ2-1; D not resolved. CDR3 in amino acids: CASSINPSNEQFF. The DNA of the CDR3 is TGTGCCAGTAGTATTAACCCAAGCAATGAGCAGTTCTTC.